The rows below give T cell receptor beta chains drawn from one sample of a study of blood T cell repertoires in COVID-19. TCRdb's table, derived via immunoSEQ multiplex PCR, lists solely in-frame clones and lacks some. The data contain about 330,000 clones, 80% to 90% of them singletons. The sample was PBMCs or T cells enriched from blood (not recorded which). The receptors come from a woman under 30 who had recovered from COVID-19. The CDR3 runs from the conserved cysteine through the conserved F or W. Fields, in order: J gene, D gene, clone size, V gene, CDR3 length, CDR3 DNA, CDR3 protein. The D gene is left open where the match is weak. Not all rows give a size; the values are once, few, many and, for expanded clones, a class.

j_gene: TRBJ2-1
d_gene: NA
abundance: few
v_gene: TRBV29-1
len: 12
CDR3nt: TGCAGCGTGTCCGCGGGCTACAATGAGCAGTTCTTC
CDR3aa: CSVSAGYNEQFF

j_gene: TRBJ1-6
d_gene: NA
abundance: NA
v_gene: TRBV7-9
len: 13
CDR3nt: TGTGCCAGCACCAGGACAGATAATTCACCCCTCCACTTT
CDR3aa: CASTRTDNSPLHF

j_gene: TRBJ2-3
d_gene: TRBD2
abundance: NA
v_gene: TRBV28
len: 17
CDR3nt: TGTGCCAGCAGCCAATTAGCGGGAGGATCGCCTACAGATACGCAGTATTTT
CDR3aa: CASSQLAGGSPTDTQYF

j_gene: TRBJ1-1
d_gene: NA
abundance: NA
v_gene: TRBV5-4
len: 14
CDR3nt: TGTGCCAGCACCGTTACTTGGGCCGACACTGAAGCTTTCTTT
CDR3aa: CASTVTWADTEAFF

j_gene: TRBJ1-4
d_gene: NA
abundance: NA
v_gene: TRBV7-2
len: 15
CDR3nt: TGTGCCAGCACCACAGGGTCCTCAATTAATGAAAAACTGTTTTTT
CDR3aa: CASTTGSSINEKLFF

j_gene: TRBJ1-2
d_gene: NA
abundance: NA
v_gene: TRBV9
len: 14
CDR3nt: TGTGCCAGCAGCGCCGAAGCGGGGGACTATGGCTACACCTTC
CDR3aa: CASSAEAGDYGYTF

j_gene: TRBJ1-2
d_gene: TRBD1
abundance: NA
v_gene: TRBV18
len: 17
CDR3nt: TGTGCCAGCTCACCATCTAATAGGCCGGGACAGGGGGACGGCTACACCTTC
CDR3aa: CASSPSNRPGQGDGYTF

j_gene: TRBJ2-3
d_gene: NA
abundance: NA
v_gene: TRBV19
len: 14
CDR3nt: TGTGCCAGTAGTATTAGCGGAGCCACAGATACGCAGTATTTT
CDR3aa: CASSISGATDTQYF

j_gene: TRBJ1-4
d_gene: TRBD1
abundance: NA
v_gene: TRBV4-1
len: 14
CDR3nt: TGCGCCAGCAGCCTGGACAGGGGGTCTGAAAAACTGTTTTTT
CDR3aa: CASSLDRGSEKLFF

j_gene: TRBJ2-3
d_gene: TRBD1
abundance: NA
v_gene: TRBV18
len: 15
CDR3nt: TGTGCCAGCTCACCACCGGGACAGGGGGGAGATACGCAGTATTTT
CDR3aa: CASSPPGQGGDTQYF

j_gene: TRBJ1-1
d_gene: NA
abundance: NA
v_gene: TRBV28
len: 15
CDR3nt: TGTGCCAGCAGTGTCCGGGACGGAGGGGATACTGAAGCTTTCTTT
CDR3aa: CASSVRDGGDTEAFF

j_gene: TRBJ1-2
d_gene: NA
abundance: once
v_gene: TRBV15
len: 15
CDR3nt: TGTGCCACCAGCAGAGATCTGGACTTCACGACGGGCTACACCTTC
CDR3aa: CATSRDLDFTTGYTF

j_gene: TRBJ2-7
d_gene: TRBD1
abundance: NA
v_gene: TRBV27
len: 14
CDR3nt: TGTGCCACCGGAGGGGGACAGGGCTTCTACGAGCAGTACTTC
CDR3aa: CATGGGQGFYEQYF

j_gene: TRBJ1-6
d_gene: NA
abundance: NA
v_gene: TRBV28
len: 12
CDR3nt: TGTGCCAGCAGTCGTCCCCCTTTACCCCTCCACTTT
CDR3aa: CASSRPPLPLHF

j_gene: TRBJ2-5
d_gene: TRBD2
abundance: NA
v_gene: TRBV11-2
len: 16
CDR3nt: TGTGCCAGCAGCTTTCGACTAGCGGGAGATCTTGAGACCCAGTACTTC
CDR3aa: CASSFRLAGDLETQYF

j_gene: TRBJ2-2
d_gene: TRBD1
abundance: NA
v_gene: TRBV19
len: 15
CDR3nt: TGTGCCAGTAGTATACCAGGGGGCTTAACCGGGGAGCTGTTTTTT
CDR3aa: CASSIPGGLTGELFF